These 14 T cell receptor beta chains share one sample of origin, sequenced in a study of blood T cell repertoires in COVID-19. Using immunoSEQ multiplex PCR, the repertoire was profiled, and TCRdb retains in-frame clones only, with some absent. Of more than 300,000 clones listed, about 90% were seen once; the top ten hold around 6%. What was sequenced was peripheral blood. These receptors came from a woman aged 45 to 65 with COVID-19, enrolled during active disease.

The chain combines TRBV4-3 with TRBJ2-7; no clear D. V was trimmed by 0 bases and J by 3 bases, leaving 12 bases between them. Germline CDR1 LGHNA, CDR2 YSLEER. The CDR3 is made up of 15 amino acids. The CDR3 loop is CASSQDNEQYYEQYF. In DNA, the CDR3 is TGCGCCAGCAGCCAAGATAACGAACAGTACTACGAGCAGTACTTC.

This clone was recorded only once. The chain couples TRBV11-2 to TRBJ1-2, with 8 bases lining up with TRBD1. Germline CDR1 SGHAT, CDR2 FQNNGV. This CDR3 comprises 16 residues. The junction had 11 bases not matched to a gene; V was cut back by 5 bases and J by 3 bases. The CDR3 sequence is CASSPYGQGWDYGYTF. CDR3 sequence (DNA): TGTGCCAGCAGCCCCTACGGACAGGGCTGGGACTATGGCTACACCTTC. Based on the CDR3 plus reference TRBV11-2 and TRBJ1-2, the full variable domain is EAGVAQSPRYKIIEKRQSVAFWCNPISGHATLYWYQQILGQGPKLLIQFQNNGVVDDSQLPKDRFSAERLKGVDSTLKIQPAKLEDSAVYLCASSPYGQGWDYGYTFGSGTRLTVV.

The chain recombines TRBV4-3 with TRBJ2-7, with TRBD1 matching over 7 bases. Germline V gene sequence: CDR1 LGHNA, CDR2 YSLEER. The CDR3 contains 15 residues. V lost 0 bases and J lost 3; bases outside the gene matches: 5. This chain's CDR3 is CASSQEPTGIYEQYF. DNA of the CDR3: TGCGCCAGCAGCCAAGAACCGACAGGGATCTACGAGCAGTACTTC.

The V gene is TRBV29-1, the J gene TRBJ1-5, with D perhaps TRBD1 (5 bases). This CDR3 has 15 amino acids. Germline assignment: CDR1 SQVTM and CDR2 ANQGSEA. The ends were cut back, 7 bases at V and 2 bases at J, with 18 bases in the middle. Here the CDR3 DNA reads TGCAGCGCCACACTCCCCGGGGGGGGCAATCAGCCCCAGCATTTT. Protein product: CSATLPGGGNQPQHF.

The V gene is TRBV7-6, the J gene TRBJ2-7, with D perhaps matching TRBD2 (6 bases). Germline V lookup: CDR1 SGHVS, CDR2 FNYEAQ. Between the trimmed V and J ends, which lost 5 bases and 7 bases, there was a span of 21 bases. The CDR3 spans 15 residues. CDR3 amino acids: CASSPREGTTREQYF. The CDR3 coding sequence is TGTGCCAGCAGCCCGCGAGAAGGTACGACTAGGGAGCAGTACTTC. The complete variable domain, with remaining parts taken from reference TRBV7-6 and TRBJ2-7, reads GAGVSQSPRYKVTKRGQDVALRCDPISGHVSLYWYRQALGQGPEFLTYFNYEAQQDKSGLPNDRFSAERPEGSISTLTIQRTEQRDSAMYRCASSPREGTTREQYFGPGTRLTVT.

The chain combines TRBV7-9 with TRBJ1-6; D is ambiguous. Per germline, CDR1 SEHNR and CDR2 FQNEAQ (reference sequence). V lost 2 bases to trimming and J lost 7 bases, with 6 bases between them. This CDR3 spans 13 amino acids. CDR3: CASSLLENSPLHF. The CDR3 DNA follows: TGTGCCAGCAGCTTATTGGAGAATTCACCCCTCCACTTT.

The rearrangement uses TRBV6-1 and TRBJ2-2, with D unclear. Trimming removed 0 bases from V and 4 bases from J, with 3 bases in between. The CDR3 is made up of 13 amino acids. Germline values: CDR1 MNHNS, CDR2 SASEGT. The CDR3, as DNA: TGTGCCAGCAGTGAAGCCTTCACCGGGGAGCTGTTTTTT. It encodes CASSEAFTGELFF.

V and J are TRBV19 and TRBJ1-5, with no clear D. Deletions cut 3 bases from V and 1 base from J, with 7 bases between. The CDR3 extends over 14 amino acids. CDR1 and CDR2 (germline): LNHDA, SQIVND (reference sequence). CDR3 nucleotide sequence: TGTGCCAGTAGTATTGCGGGGAGCAATCAGCCCCAGCATTTT. Residues: CASSIAGSNQPQHF.

The V gene is TRBV2, the J gene TRBJ1-6; tentative D call: TRBD1 (5 bases). Germline V gene lookup returns CDR1 SNHLY and CDR2 FYNNEI. V lost 3 bases and J lost 5, with 11 bases in between. The CDR3 runs to 15 residues. The CDR3 loop is CASSDRGLNNSPLHF. CDR3 nucleotide sequence: TGTGCCAGCAGTGATAGGGGACTGAATAATTCACCCCTCCACTTT.

In its sample, this clone was seen once. The CDR3 spells CASSYRGLAGTDTQYF. The CDR3 DNA sequence: TGTGCCAGCAGTTACCGGGGACTAGCGGGCACAGATACGCAGTATTTT. The rearrangement links TRBV6-6 to TRBJ2-3; 11 bases line up with TRBD2. The CDR3 has 16 residues. Losses at the gene ends were 2 bases for V and 1 base for J; bases not matched to a gene: 2. CDR1 and CDR2 (germline): MNHNY, SVGAGI (reference sequence).

The gene calls are TRBV24-1 and TRBJ2-5, with D possibly TRBD1 on 5 matching bases. This CDR3 comprises 14 residues. V lost 4 bases and J 2 bases, leaving 10 bases between the germline ends. From germline, CDR1 is KGHDR and CDR2 SFDVKD. The CDR3 here is CATSEPDTQETQYF. The CDR3 nucleotides are TGTGCCACCAGTGAACCGGACACGCAAGAGACCCAGTACTTC.

This chain connects TRBV30 to TRBJ1-6, with D possibly matching TRBD1 (5 bases). The germline V gene encodes CDR1 GTSNPN and CDR2 SVGIG (reference sequence). The CDR3 length is 14 residues. Between the trimmed V and J ends, which lost 0 bases and 7 bases, there was a span of 10 bases. Written as DNA, the CDR3 is TGTGCCTGGAGTGTACGGGGGAAAAATTCACCCCTCCACTTT. Protein sequence: CAWSVRGKNSPLHF.

The chain recombines TRBV19 with TRBJ2-2, with 9 bases that match TRBD1. Germline lookup yields CDR1 LNHDA and CDR2 SQIVND (reference sequence). Trimming removed 7 bases from V and 5 bases from J; junction bases left unmatched: 8. This CDR3 region has 15 residues. CDR3 sequence: CASTWDRERTGELFF. CDR3 bases: TGTGCCAGTACCTGGGACAGGGAGAGAACCGGGGAGCTGTTTTTT.

The J gene is TRBJ1-1, the V gene TRBV19, with D perhaps matching TRBD1 (6 bases). CDR1 is LNHDA, CDR2 SQIVND, per germline (reference sequence). The V end lost 4 bases, the J end lost 6 bases, and 15 bases lay between the germline ends. This CDR3 contains 14 residues. The CDR3 coding sequence is TGTGCCAGTAGTAAAGGTCGCTGGGGGCCTGAAGCTTTCTTT. Its protein product is CASSKGRWGPEAFF.